This TCR beta chain was recorded in a study of T cell repertoires in cytomegalovirus infection. Study in general: Public TCR beta signatures provided an indication of both CMV infection and a matching HLA type. Study-wide results and caveats: Identification of carriers of CMV plus the relevant HLA was achieved through cumulative public TCR beta family frequency. In two of eight donors, the top clonotype was HLA-C-restricted CMV-specific.

In this sample, this clonotype turned up many times. What it recognizes is unknown. Using its own MiXCR run on the reads, TCRdb lists one record per CDR3 protein. Here the sample spans approximately 140,000 distinct CDR3 sequences, about 24% being singletons. Germline lookup yields CDR1 SGHTA and CDR2 FQGNSA. The CDR3 has 15 amino acids. V was shortened by 2 bases and J by 4 bases, with 12 bases between the two germline ends. The specimen sequenced was PBMCs, sequenced either directly or after in vitro stimulation (not recorded which). V usage is TRBV7-2 and J usage is TRBJ1-3; D is unresolved. This TCR was sampled from a human donor in good health (CMV status not recorded). Some clones in this sample may be carry-over from other donors' samples. The CDR3 region is CASSLMIGPGNTIYF. The CDR3 region has the DNA TGTGCCAGCAGCTTAATGATAGGGCCCGGAAACACCATATATTTT.